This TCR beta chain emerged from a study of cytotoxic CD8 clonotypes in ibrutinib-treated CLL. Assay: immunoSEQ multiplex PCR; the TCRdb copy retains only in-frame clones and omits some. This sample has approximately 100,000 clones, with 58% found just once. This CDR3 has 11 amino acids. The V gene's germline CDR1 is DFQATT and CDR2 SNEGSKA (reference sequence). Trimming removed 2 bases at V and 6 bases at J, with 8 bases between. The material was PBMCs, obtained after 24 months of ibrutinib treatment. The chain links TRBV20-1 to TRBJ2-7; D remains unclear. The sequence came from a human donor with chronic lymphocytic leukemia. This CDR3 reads CSARLYGEQYF. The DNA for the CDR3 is TGCAGTGCTAGATTGTACGGCGAGCAGTACTTC.